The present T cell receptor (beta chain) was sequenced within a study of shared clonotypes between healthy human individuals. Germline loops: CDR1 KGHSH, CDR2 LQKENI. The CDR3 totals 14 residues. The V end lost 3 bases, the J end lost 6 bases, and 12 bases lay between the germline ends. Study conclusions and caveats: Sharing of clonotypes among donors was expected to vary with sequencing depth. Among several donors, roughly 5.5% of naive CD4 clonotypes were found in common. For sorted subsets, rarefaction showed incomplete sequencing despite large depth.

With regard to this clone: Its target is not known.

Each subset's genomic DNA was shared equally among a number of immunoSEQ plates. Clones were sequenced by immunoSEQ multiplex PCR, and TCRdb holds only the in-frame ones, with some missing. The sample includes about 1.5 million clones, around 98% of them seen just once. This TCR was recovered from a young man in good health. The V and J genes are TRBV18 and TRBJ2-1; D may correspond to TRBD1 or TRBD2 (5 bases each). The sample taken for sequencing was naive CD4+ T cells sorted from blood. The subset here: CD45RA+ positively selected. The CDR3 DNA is TGTGCCAGCTCACCTTCCTTGGGGGTCAATGAGCAGTTCTTC. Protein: CASSPSLGVNEQFF.